The rows below give T cell receptor beta chains drawn from one sample of a study of beta chain features in type 1 diabetes. TCRdb's copy holds only in-frame clones and misses some; the assay was immunoSEQ multiplex PCR. The data show hundreds of thousands of clones, about a tenth seen once. Sequencing input: central memory CD4+ T cells from blood. The receptors were sampled from a man in his thirties or forties with type 1 diabetes. CDR3s include the opening cysteine and the closing phenylalanine or tryptophan. Fields, in order: clone size, V gene, D gene, J gene, CDR3 DNA, CDR3 protein. A D gene is named only where the DNA matches it firmly. Size tells how often a clone was seen (once, few, many) or the class of an expanded clone, and some rows leave it out.

>NA|TRBV5-6|NA|TRBJ2-3
TGTGCCAGCAGCTTCCTGACCGGAGATACGCAGTATTTT
CASSFLTGDTQYF
>few|TRBV7-8|NA|TRBJ2-7
TGTGCCAGCAGCTTAAGAACAGGGGGGGAACACGAGCAGTACTTC
CASSLRTGGEHEQYF
>NA|TRBV7-6|NA|TRBJ1-5
TGTGCCAGCAGCTTTAATAGTGGTGGCAATCAGCCCCAGCATTTT
CASSFNSGGNQPQHF
>NA|TRBV7-2|TRBD2|TRBJ2-7
TGTGCCAGCAGGACAAGCCTAGCGGGGGGAGTCGACGAGCAGTACTTC
CASRTSLAGGVDEQYF
>few|TRBV5-4|TRBD2|TRBJ2-5
TGTGCCAGCAGCTTGGGGGGAGGGGCGGAAGAGACCCAGTACTTC
CASSLGGGAEETQYF
>few|TRBV2|NA|TRBJ2-5
TGTGCCAGCATTTTCCAGGGGAAGGGGCAAGAGACCCAGTACTTC
CASIFQGKGQETQYF
>NA|TRBV6-5|NA|TRBJ2-1
TGTGCCAGCAGAAGAACCGGGATGAACAATGAGCAGTTCTTC
CASRRTGMNNEQFF
>NA|TRBV4-3|TRBD1|TRBJ2-1
TGCGCCAGCAGCCAGGACAGGGGAGGTTTAGGCTCCTACAATGAGCAGTTCTTC
CASSQDRGGLGSYNEQFF
>few|TRBV11-2|NA|TRBJ2-7
TGTGCCAGCAGCTTAGTCGAGGGGGTCGGCGAGCAGTACTTC
CASSLVEGVGEQYF
>NA|TRBV18|NA|TRBJ1-1
TGTGCCAGCTCACCCACACGGGCCAGGTCAGGGAACACTGAAGCTTTCTTT
CASSPTRARSGNTEAFF
>few|TRBV9|TRBD2|TRBJ2-7
TGTGCCAGCAGCGTAGGGATGACTAGCGCTGAGAGCGAGCAGTACTTC
CASSVGMTSAESEQYF
>few|TRBV15|NA|TRBJ2-3
TGTGCCACCAGCAGAGACTCGGGTGGTACGCAGTATTTT
CATSRDSGGTQYF
>many|TRBV7-2|TRBD2|TRBJ2-1
TGTGCCAGCAGCTGGGTAGCGGGGGTCTACAATGAGCAGTTCTTC
CASSWVAGVYNEQFF
>NA|TRBV6-5|TRBD2|TRBJ2-1
TGTGCCAGCAGAACAAACGGGGGGAATGAGCAGTTCTTC
CASRTNGGNEQFF
>NA|TRBV29-1|NA|TRBJ2-3
TGCAGCGTTGTAACAGGAGAAACTAGCACAGATACGCAGTATTTT
CSVVTGETSTDTQYF
>NA|TRBV6-5|NA|TRBJ2-5
TGTGCCAGCAGCCAAGACAGACTTCAAGAGACCCAGTACTTC
CASSQDRLQETQYF
>NA|TRBV18|NA|TRBJ2-3
TGTGCCAGCTCACCATCTGGGAGTTTTAGCACAGATACGCAGTATTTT
CASSPSGSFSTDTQYF
>few|TRBV10-3|NA|TRBJ1-5
TGTGCCATCAGTGATAGCACAGATGATCAGCCCCAGCATTTT
CAISDSTDDQPQHF
>NA|TRBV2|NA|TRBJ1-1
TGTGCCAGCAGTGTACAGGGTTACACTGAAGCTTTCTTT
CASSVQGYTEAFF
>NA|TRBV18|NA|TRBJ1-5
TGTGCCAGCTCACCAGAGGGAAATCAGCCCCAGCATTTT
CASSPEGNQPQHF
>few|TRBV9|NA|TRBJ2-7
TGTGCCAGCAGCCTAGAGTGGGGATCGTACGAGCAGTACTTC
CASSLEWGSYEQYF
>few|TRBV25-1|NA|TRBJ1-6
TGTGCCAGCAGTCCCCTTGGGGGACCCCTTAATAGCCTCCACTTT
CASSPLGGPLNSLHF
>NA|TRBV7-2|NA|TRBJ1-1
TGTGCCAGCAGCTTCCAGGGGCGGGACACTGAAGCTTTCTTT
CASSFQGRDTEAFF
>few|TRBV10-3|TRBD1|TRBJ1-6
TGTGCCATCAGTCCAAATACAGGGGGGAATTCACCCCTCCACTTT
CAISPNTGGNSPLHF
>few|TRBV4-3|NA|TRBJ2-3
TGCGCCAGCAGCCAAGAGGCTACCACAGATACGCAGTATTTT
CASSQEATTDTQYF
>few|TRBV18|TRBD1|TRBJ2-7
TGTGCCAGCTCACCAGATGGACAGGGGTCCTACGAGCAGTACTTC
CASSPDGQGSYEQYF
>many|TRBV7-2|TRBD1|TRBJ2-1
TGTGCCAGCAGCGCCGGGACAGGGAGTTACGAGCAGTTCTTC
CASSAGTGSYEQFF
>NA|TRBV28|NA|TRBJ1-4
TGTGCCAGCCTGGCTTACGAAAAACTGTTTTTT
CASLAYEKLFF
>NA|TRBV7-2|TRBD2|TRBJ2-1
TGTGCCAGCAGACCTACTAGCGGGGCCTACAATGAGCAGTTCTTC
CASRPTSGAYNEQFF
>few|TRBV28|NA|TRBJ1-2
TGTGCCAGCAGCCGTAACCACGGTTTGGGTGGCTACACCTTC
CASSRNHGLGGYTF
>many|TRBV7-9|NA|TRBJ1-2
TGTGCCAGCAGTTGGGGCGGGGAGCCCTATGGCTACACCTTC
CASSWGGEPYGYTF
>NA|TRBV28|NA|TRBJ1-2
TGTGCCAGCAGTTTGTACTATGGCTACACCTTC
CASSLYYGYTF
>NA|TRBV28|TRBD2|TRBJ2-1
TGTGCCAGCAGTTTTGCCTCCGGGACTAGAGTCTCCTACAATGAGCAGTTCTTC
CASSFASGTRVSYNEQFF
>few|TRBV27|NA|TRBJ1-6
TGTGCCAGCAGTCTCGGATCCCTTGGGGATTCACCCCTCCACTTT
CASSLGSLGDSPLHF
>NA|TRBV5-1|NA|TRBJ2-3
TGCGCCAGCAGCTTGGTCCAGGGGCCCACAGATACGCAGTATTTT
CASSLVQGPTDTQYF
>few|TRBV5-4|NA|TRBJ2-5
TGTGCCAGCAGCTTTTCGGGGACCCCAGAGACCCAGTACTTC
CASSFSGTPETQYF
>NA|TRBV6-6|NA|TRBJ1-5
TGTGCCAGCGCGACGGGCGCAGGGAATCAGCCCCAGCATTTT
CASATGAGNQPQHF
>NA|TRBV28|NA|TRBJ1-5
TGTGCCAGCAGACTTCCGGGACGGGCTAATCAGCCCCAGCATTTT
CASRLPGRANQPQHF
>few|TRBV5-6|TRBD1|TRBJ2-5
TGTGCCAGCAGCTTGGGGACAGGGGGCTTCCAAGAGACCCAGTACTTC
CASSLGTGGFQETQYF
>few|TRBV4-3|NA|TRBJ1-6
TGCGCCAGCAGCCAAGGGACGGTAGATAATTCACCCCTCCACTTT
CASSQGTVDNSPLHF
>few|TRBV9|NA|TRBJ2-6
TGTGCCAGCAGCGTGAAAACCAGCGGGCTGACTTTC
CASSVKTSGLTF
>few|TRBV14|TRBD1|TRBJ2-4
TGTGCCAGCAGCCCATTGGGACAGGGGATAGCCAAAAACATTCAGTACTTC
CASSPLGQGIAKNIQYF
>NA|TRBV7-9|NA|TRBJ1-3
TGTGCCAGCAGCTCGCCCGCCGGGAGGGGCTCTGGAAACACCATATATTTT
CASSSPAGRGSGNTIYF